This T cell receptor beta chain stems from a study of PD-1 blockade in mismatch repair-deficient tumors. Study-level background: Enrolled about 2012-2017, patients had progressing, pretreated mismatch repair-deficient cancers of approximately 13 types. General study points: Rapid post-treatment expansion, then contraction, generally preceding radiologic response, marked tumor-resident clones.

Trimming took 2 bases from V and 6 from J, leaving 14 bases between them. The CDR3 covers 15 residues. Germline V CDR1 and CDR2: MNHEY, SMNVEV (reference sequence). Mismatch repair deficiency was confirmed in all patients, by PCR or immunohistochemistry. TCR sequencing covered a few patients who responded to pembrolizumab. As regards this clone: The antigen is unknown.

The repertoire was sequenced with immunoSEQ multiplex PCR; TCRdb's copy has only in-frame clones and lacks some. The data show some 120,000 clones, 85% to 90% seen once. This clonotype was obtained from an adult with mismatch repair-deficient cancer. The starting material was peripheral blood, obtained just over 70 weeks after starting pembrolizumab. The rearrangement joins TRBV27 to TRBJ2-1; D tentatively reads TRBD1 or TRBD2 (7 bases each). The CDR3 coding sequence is TGTGCCAGCAGTTTAAGTCCAGGGGGGGCCAATGAGCAGTTCTTC. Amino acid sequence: CASSLSPGGANEQFF.